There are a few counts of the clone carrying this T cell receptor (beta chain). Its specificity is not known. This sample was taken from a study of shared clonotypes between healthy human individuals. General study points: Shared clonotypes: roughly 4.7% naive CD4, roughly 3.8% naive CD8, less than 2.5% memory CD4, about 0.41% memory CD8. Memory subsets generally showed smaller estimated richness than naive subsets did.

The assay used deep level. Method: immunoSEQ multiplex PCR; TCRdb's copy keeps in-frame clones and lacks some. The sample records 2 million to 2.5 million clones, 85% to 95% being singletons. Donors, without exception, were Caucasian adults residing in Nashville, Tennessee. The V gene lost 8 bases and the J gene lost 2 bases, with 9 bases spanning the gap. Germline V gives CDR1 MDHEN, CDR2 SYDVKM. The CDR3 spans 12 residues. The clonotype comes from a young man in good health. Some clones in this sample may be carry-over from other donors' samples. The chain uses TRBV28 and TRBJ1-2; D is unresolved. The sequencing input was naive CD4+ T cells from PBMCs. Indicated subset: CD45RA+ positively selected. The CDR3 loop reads CASAQANYGYTF. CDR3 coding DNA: TGTGCCAGCGCCCAGGCGAACTATGGCTACACCTTC.